The sequence of this T cell receptor (beta chain) was determined in a study of blood T cell repertoires in COVID-19. Measured with immunoSEQ multiplex PCR; TCRdb has only the in-frame clones, and not every one. The table records about 400,000 clones, approximately 89% of them present only once. Sequenced material: PBMCs or T cells enriched from blood (not recorded which). This receptor was taken from a young woman who had recovered from COVID-19.

In DNA, the CDR3 is TGTGCCAGCAGTATATGGACAGGTGATTACGAGCAGTACTTC. Translated: CASSIWTGDYEQYF. V is TRBV27 and J is TRBJ2-7; TRBD1 agrees at 7 bases. CDR1 MNHEY and CDR2 SMNVEV come from the germline V gene (reference sequence). This CDR3 comprises 14 residues. J lost 4 bases, V lost 5 bases, and 8 bases had no gene match.